Presented here are 17 T cell receptor beta chains from one specimen sequenced in a study of cytomegalovirus exposure and HLA in healthy donors. Primers included in the PCR were 60 Vbeta and 13 Jbeta primers. Generated by immunoSEQ multiplex PCR, the TCRdb table keeps only in-frame clones and is missing some. Among about 62,000 clones listed, approximately 78% were seen once. Material for sequencing was PBMCs. All receptors derive from a man aged 40-49 years in good health and CMV-seronegative.

V usage is TRBV2 and J usage is TRBJ2-7; D is ambiguous. Germline loops: CDR1 SNHLY, CDR2 FYNNEI. The length of the CDR3 is 11 residues. V was cut by 7 bases and J by 3 bases, with 7 bases left in between. The CDR3 region is CASIRDYEQYF. The CDR3, as DNA: TGTGCCAGCATCCGAGACTACGAGCAGTACTTC.

V is TRBV10-2 and J is TRBJ2-3, with TRBD2 matching 12 bases. Germline V gene lookup returns CDR1 WSHSY and CDR2 SAAADI. Losses at the gene ends were 3 bases for V and 1 base for J; bases not matched to a gene: 5. The CDR3 runs 17 residues. Written as DNA, the CDR3 is TGCGCCAGCAGTGAAGGGGGACTAGCGGGCCGCACAGATACGCAGTATTTT. Protein sequence: CASSEGGLAGRTDTQYF.

The V gene is TRBV5-1, the J gene TRBJ2-1; 11 bases line up with TRBD2. The CDR3 consists of 15 residues. CDR1 is SGHRS and CDR2 is YFSETQ in the germline V gene. V shed 3 bases, J shed 7 bases, and the junction held 6 bases outside the gene matches. CDR3 sequence reads: CASSSGTSGGNEQFF. CDR3 coding DNA: TGCGCCAGCAGCTCCGGGACTAGCGGTGGGAATGAGCAGTTCTTC.

The V gene is TRBV5-6, the J gene TRBJ2-5; 7 nucleotides match TRBD1. The CDR3 spans 16 residues. Trimming at V came to 4 bases and at J to 5 bases, leaving 14 bases not matched to a gene. Germline V gives CDR1 SGHDT, CDR2 YYEEEE. CDR3 sequence: CASSNPTGSRVETQYF. The CDR3 nucleotides read TGTGCCAGCAGCAACCCGACAGGGTCGAGGGTGGAGACCCAGTACTTC.

The chain uses TRBV29-1 and TRBJ1-1, with unresolved D. Germline CDR1 and CDR2: SQVTM and ANQGSEA. The CDR3 sequence is 13 residues long. Trimming took off 0 bases at V and 0 bases at J, with 5 bases between the two ends. The CDR3: CSVEDLVNTEAFF. CDR3 sequence (DNA): TGCAGCGTTGAAGATTTAGTGAACACTGAAGCTTTCTTT.

The V gene is TRBV28, the J gene TRBJ1-1; D possibly corresponds to TRBD1 (6 bases). From germline, CDR1 is MDHEN and CDR2 SYDVKM. Trimming shortened V by 2 bases and J by 8 bases, and 15 bases separated the two germline ends. The CDR3 consists of 14 residues. The CDR3 DNA is TGTGCCAGCAGTTTAAGGATTCCCCAGGGGGAAGCTTTCTTT. Its translation: CASSLRIPQGEAFF.

The chain is built from TRBV6-5 and TRBJ1-4; 9 bases agree with TRBD1. V shed 7 bases, J shed 2 bases, and the junction held 5 bases outside the gene matches. The CDR3 totals 15 residues. From germline, CDR1 is MNHEY and CDR2 SVGAGI. The CDR3 nucleotides read TGTGCCAGCAAGCCACAGGGGGCCACTAATGAAAAACTGTTTTTT. The encoded protein is CASKPQGATNEKLFF.

A note on this clone: One junction end disagrees with the germline gene, perhaps due to a read error. The chain carries TRBV5-5 and TRBJ1-2, with TRBD1 as a possible D gene (6 bases). CDR1 and CDR2 (germline): SGHKS, YYEKEE (reference sequence). This CDR3 comprises 14 residues. CDR3 sequence (DNA): TGTGCCAGCAGCCCCGCGGACAGCAACTATAGCTACACCTTC. Translating it yields CASSPADSNYSYTF.

DNA of the CDR3: TGTGCCAGCAGCCTGGACAGTCTCTACGAGCAGTACTTC. Protein: CASSLDSLYEQYF. The V call is TRBV11-1, the J call TRBJ2-7, with D possibly TRBD1 on 6 matching bases. Trimming pared 5 bases from V and 3 bases from J, leaving 11 bases between. CDR1 and CDR2 from the germline V gene are SGHAT and FQDESV (reference sequence). The CDR3 sequence is 13 residues long.

The rearrangement uses TRBV29-1 and TRBJ1-1; the match to TRBD1 covers 11 bases. The CDR3 consists of 14 residues. From germline, CDR1 is SQVTM and CDR2 ANQGSEA. After removal of 1 base from V and 7 bases from J, the junction contained 5 bases not matched to a gene. CDR3 sequence (DNA): TGCAGCGTTGAAGTGGGACAGGGGGTTGGTGAAGCTTTCTTT. Translated: CSVEVGQGVGEAFF.

J is TRBJ1-1 and V is TRBV13; D might be TRBD1 (6 bases). The CDR3 extends over 13 amino acids. The V gene lost 2 bases and the J gene lost 5 bases, with 9 bases spanning the gap. Germline CDR1 and CDR2: PRHDT and FYEKMQ (reference sequence). Here the CDR3 DNA reads TGTGCCAGCAGCTTAAATCAGGGGACTGAAGCTTTCTTT. Translation: CASSLNQGTEAFF.

The V call is TRBV5-4, the J call TRBJ1-6, with 7 bases lining up with TRBD1. Trimming removed 1 base from V and 8 bases from J; junction bases left unmatched: 9. Per the germline V gene, CDR1 is SGHNT and CDR2 is YYREEE (reference sequence). This CDR3 has 16 residues. The CDR3 protein is CASSLNSPGQYSPLHF. The CDR3 DNA is TGTGCCAGCAGCTTGAATTCTCCGGGACAGTATTCACCCCTCCACTTT.

The CDR3 DNA sequence: TGCGCCAGCGCCTGGGGCAGGGCGGACTATGGCTACACCTTC. As protein: CASAWGRADYGYTF. The chain combines TRBV5-1 with TRBJ1-2, with D maybe TRBD1 (5 bases). V shed 7 bases and J shed 3 bases, with 16 bases lying between them. The CDR3 is 14 residues long. In germline, CDR1 is SGHRS, CDR2 YFSETQ. Variable domain in full (rest from reference TRBV5-1 and TRBJ1-2): KAGVTQTPRYLIKTRGQQVTLSCSPISGHRSVSWYQQTPGQGLQFLFEYFSETQRNKGNFPGRFSGRQFSNSRSEMNVSTLELGDSALYLCASAWGRADYGYTFGSGTRLTVV.

The chain has TRBV7-8 and TRBJ2-1, with D possibly TRBD2 on 6 matching bases. Germline V gives CDR1 SGHVS, CDR2 FQNEAQ. V dropped 5 bases and J dropped 7 bases, with 18 bases sitting between them. The CDR3 loop spans 15 amino acids. This chain's CDR3 is CASSPGGTKRNEQFF. In DNA form, the CDR3 reads TGTGCCAGCAGCCCTGGGGGGACCAAAAGGAATGAGCAGTTCTTC. The full variable domain, rest sourced from reference TRBV7-8 and TRBJ2-1, is GAGVSQSPRYKVAKRGQDVALRCDPISGHVSLFWYQQALGQGPEFLTYFQNEAQLDKSGLPSDRFFAERPEGSVSTLKIQRTQQEDSAVYLCASSPGGTKRNEQFFGPGTRLTVL.

This rearrangement joins TRBV7-2 to TRBJ2-3; 13 nucleotides align to TRBD2. The CDR3 has 18 residues. Germline values: CDR1 SGHTA, CDR2 FQGNSA. V shed 0 bases, J shed 6 bases, and the junction held 9 bases outside the gene matches. The CDR3 here is CASSLARMGTSGMDTQYF. DNA for the CDR3: TGTGCCAGCAGCTTAGCCAGAATGGGGACTAGCGGGATGGATACGCAGTATTTT.

The rearrangement uses TRBV7-7 and TRBJ1-4; D is ambiguous. Germline values: CDR1 SSHAT, CDR2 FNYEAQ (reference sequence). The V end lost 0 bases, the J end lost 8 bases, and 7 bases lay between the germline ends. The CDR3 sequence is 13 residues long. The chain's CDR3 is CASSLALQEKLFF. DNA of the CDR3: TGTGCCAGCAGCTTAGCCTTACAGGAAAAACTGTTTTTT.

The chain combines TRBV10-1 with TRBJ2-3; 9 positions agree with TRBD2. CDR3 length: 16 residues. Germline loops: CDR1 WNHNN, CDR2 SYGVQD (reference sequence). V was pared by 6 bases and J by 2 bases, with 9 bases of the junction left unmatched. This CDR3 is CASSPPGLAYTDTQYF. The CDR3 DNA is TGCGCCAGCAGCCCTCCGGGACTAGCCTACACAGATACGCAGTATTTT.